This T cell receptor beta chain was obtained from a study of PD-L1 blockade in urothelial cancer. At the level of the study: The authors examined blood 3 weeks (second dose) and 6 weeks after treatment start.

This CDR3 region has 11 residues. Germline CDR1 reads DFQATT; CDR2 reads SNEGSKA (reference sequence). Losses at the gene ends were 5 bases for V and 8 bases for J; bases not matched to a gene: 3. TCR analog templates of synthetic origin were spiked into each PCR. Here immunoSEQ multiplex PCR was the method, and the copy in TCRdb shows in-frame clones only, minus some. The data contain 50,000 or so clones, about 86% of them singletons. Sample time point: pretreatment peripheral blood. Locally advanced or metastatic urothelial carcinoma affected all patients. The number of samples from each patient was between 1 and 8, taken pretreatment and on-treatment.

This TCR was recovered from a man aged 55 to 69 with urothelial cancer. The sample in question was PBMCs, obtained around atezolizumab (anti-PD-L1) treatment. This chain connects TRBV20-1 to TRBJ2-1; TRBD1 matches at 7 bases. CDR3 nucleotide sequence: TGCAGTGCTTACAGGGGCTATGAGCAGTTCTTC. Its translation: CSAYRGYEQFF.